This T cell receptor (beta chain) was sequenced for a study of T cell responses to AZD1222 COVID-19 vaccine. Overall study context: Second-dose intervals near 4 or 12 weeks were combined.

Study-wide results and caveats: Recipients of AZD1222 seropositive at baseline numbered only 6 or 7. Reports indicate that nearly half of spike-specific TCRs are directed at unmutated variant regions. White British people made up most donors, females outnumbered males, and clonal diversity was possibly underestimated.

Worth noting for this clone: What it binds is unknown.

Using immunoSEQ multiplex PCR, the repertoire was profiled, and TCRdb retains in-frame clones only, with some absent. The sample gives about 110,000 clones, around 90% of which show up once; about 1.2% is in the top ten. The CDR3 is made up of 15 amino acids. Germline CDR1 reads KGHSH; CDR2 reads LQKENI. V was pared by 6 bases and J by 0 bases, with 15 bases between. This receptor was taken from an adult in good health. Sequenced here: peripheral blood, sampled on day 0 of AZD1222 vaccination. The rearrangement joins TRBV18 to TRBJ2-7; weak D call: TRBD2 (6 bases). Here the CDR3 DNA reads TGTGCCAGCTCCTCCGGGACTCTCAGCTCCTACGAGCAGTACTTC. It encodes CASSSGTLSSYEQYF.